This record concerns one TCR beta chain sequence. Authors' data handling: Counts of nucleated cells, estimated from reference gene primer amplification, were obtained. Sequencing used immunoSEQ multiplex PCR; TCRdb keeps in-frame clones, though not all of them. V, J and clone size are those of that table, while D and trimming were read from the DNA. The sample yields around 99,000 clones, 80% to 95% seen once. The data belong to a study of blood T cell repertoires in COVID-19. Whole-study context: The study drew acute and convalescent COVID-19 samples from the United States, Italy and Spain. Sources were T cells, B-cell-depleted T cells, or PBMCs; the material itself was cDNA or gDNA.

This CDR3 comprises 13 residues. Per germline, CDR1 KGHSH and CDR2 LQKENI. Trimming shortened V by 3 bases and J by 8 bases, and 13 bases separated the two germline ends. The gene calls are TRBV18 and TRBJ1-1; D is unclear. Material: peripheral blood. This TCR came from a woman aged 25 to 39 with acute or convalescent COVID-19. The DNA for the CDR3 is TGTGCCAGCTCACCTAGTCTCAGCGTGGAAGCTTTCTTT. Translated, it gives CASSPSLSVEAFF. The complete variable domain, with remaining parts taken from reference TRBV18 and TRBJ1-1, reads NAGVMQNPRHLVRRRGQEARLRCSPMKGHSHVYWYRQLPEEGLKFMVYLQKENIIDESGMPKERFSAEFPKEGPSILRIQQVVRGDSAAYFCASSPSLSVEAFFGQGTRLTVV.